Each of the 5 T cell receptor beta chains below was sequenced from the same sample in a study of shared clonotypes between healthy human individuals. It was CD45RO-negative cells, positively selected for CCR7, that made up naive CD8 cells, with terminally differentiated effector memory CD45RA+ cells excluded. Data came from immunoSEQ multiplex PCR; TCRdb stores just in-frame clones and leaves some out. Found here are under 1 million clones, 80% to 95% of them singletons; the top ten hold approximately 25%. Sequencing input: naive CD8+ T cells sorted from blood. The source is a man aged 25-45 years in good health.

The J gene is TRBJ2-3, the V gene TRBV18; D possibly corresponds to TRBD1 (5 bases). CDR3 length equals 12 residues. V dropped 3 bases and J dropped 5 bases, with 6 bases sitting between them. Germline V gives CDR1 KGHSH, CDR2 LQKENI. The CDR3 spells CASSPQGDTQYF. As DNA, the CDR3 is TGTGCCAGCTCACCTCAGGGAGATACGCAGTATTTT.

This chain connects TRBV7-9 to TRBJ2-7; TRBD2 agrees at 8 bases. In germline, CDR1 is SEHNR, CDR2 FQNEAQ (reference sequence). The CDR3 is made up of 15 amino acids. The trim removed 5 bases at V and 2 bases at J, leaving 8 bases unmatched. The CDR3 nucleotides read TGTGCCAGCAGCCCCCCTACAGCGGGAGCCTACGAGCAGTACTTC. Residues: CASSPPTAGAYEQYF. Filled out from reference TRBV7-9 and TRBJ2-7, the complete variable domain reads DTGVSQNPRHKITKRGQNVTFRCDPISEHNRLYWYRQTLGQGPEFLTYFQNEAQLEKSRLLSDRFSAERPKGSFSTLEIQRTEQGDSAMYLCASSPPTAGAYEQYFGPGTRLTVT.

This rearrangement joins TRBV13 to TRBJ2-5; 9 nucleotides match TRBD1. Trimming cost V 4 bases and J 2 bases; bases outside gene matches: 2. The CDR3 length is 14 residues. Germline V gene lookup returns CDR1 PRHDT and CDR2 FYEKMQ (reference sequence). CDR3 sequence reads: CASSSQGAQETQYF. The CDR3 DNA reads as TGTGCCAGCAGCTCACAGGGGGCGCAAGAGACCCAGTACTTC.

This clone came up a few times. The chain combines TRBV7-9 with TRBJ2-3, with D maybe TRBD2 (5 bases). The CDR3 extends over 13 amino acids. Trimming took 5 bases from V and 10 from J, leaving 16 bases between them. CDR1 is SEHNR and CDR2 is FQNEAQ in the germline V gene (reference sequence). The DNA of the CDR3 is TGTGCCAGCAGCCCGACCCCTCGGGGAGCGCAGTATTTT. This codes for CASSPTPRGAQYF.

The rearrangement links TRBV5-1 to TRBJ1-1, with 11 nucleotides matching TRBD1. The V segment lost 0 bases and the J segment 3 bases; nucleotides outside the gene matches: 7. The CDR3 is 17 residues long. CDR1 is SGHRS, CDR2 YFSETQ, per germline. CDR3: CASSLVGQGERDTEAFF. For the CDR3, the DNA is TGCGCCAGCAGCTTGGTGGGACAGGGGGAAAGGGACACTGAAGCTTTCTTT.